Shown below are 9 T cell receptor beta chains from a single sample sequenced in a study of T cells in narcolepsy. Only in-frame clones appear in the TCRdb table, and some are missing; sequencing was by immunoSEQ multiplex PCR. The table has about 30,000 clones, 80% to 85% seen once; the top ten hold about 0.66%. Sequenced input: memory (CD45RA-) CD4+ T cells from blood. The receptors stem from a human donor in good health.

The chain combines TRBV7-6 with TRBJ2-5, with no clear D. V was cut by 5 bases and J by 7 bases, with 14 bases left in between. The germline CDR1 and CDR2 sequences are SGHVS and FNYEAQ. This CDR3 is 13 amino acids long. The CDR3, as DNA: TGTGCCAGCAGCCCCCGGACCGCAGGGACCCAGTACTTC. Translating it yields CASSPRTAGTQYF.

The CDR3 DNA is TGTGCCAGCAGCAACCGCGGGGGTCTGTGGAACACCATATATTTT. Protein sequence: CASSNRGGLWNTIYF. This rearrangement joins TRBV7-2 to TRBJ1-3, with TRBD1 as a possible D gene (5 bases). The CDR3 covers 15 residues. CDR1 SGHTA and CDR2 FQGNSA come from the germline V gene. Trimming left V 5 bases short and J 7 bases short, with 18 bases between.

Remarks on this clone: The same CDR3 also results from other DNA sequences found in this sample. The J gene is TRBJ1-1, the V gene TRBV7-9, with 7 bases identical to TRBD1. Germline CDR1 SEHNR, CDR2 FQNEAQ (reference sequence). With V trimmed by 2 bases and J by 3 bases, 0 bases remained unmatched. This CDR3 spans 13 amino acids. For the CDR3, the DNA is TGTGCCAGCAGCTTAACAGGGGACACTGAAGCTTTCTTT. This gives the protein CASSLTGDTEAFF.

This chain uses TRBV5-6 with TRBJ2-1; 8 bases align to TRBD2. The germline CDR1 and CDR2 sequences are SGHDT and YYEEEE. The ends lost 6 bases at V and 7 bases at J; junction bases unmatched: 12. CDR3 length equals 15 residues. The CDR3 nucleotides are TGTGCCAGCACCCCCGGGGGGGCCAAACTAAATGAGCAGTTCTTC. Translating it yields CASTPGGAKLNEQFF.

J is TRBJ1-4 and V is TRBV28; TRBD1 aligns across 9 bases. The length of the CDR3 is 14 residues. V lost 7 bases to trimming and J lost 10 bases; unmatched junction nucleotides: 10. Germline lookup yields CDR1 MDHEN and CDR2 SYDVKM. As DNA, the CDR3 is TGTGCCAGCACCCCTTGGGGACAGGGCCGAAAACTGTTTTTT. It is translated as CASTPWGQGRKLFF.

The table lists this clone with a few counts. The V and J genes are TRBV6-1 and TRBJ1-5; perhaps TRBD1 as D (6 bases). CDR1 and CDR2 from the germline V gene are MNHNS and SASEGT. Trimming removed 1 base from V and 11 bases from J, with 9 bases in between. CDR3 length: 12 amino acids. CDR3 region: CASSEGGGAQHF. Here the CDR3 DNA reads TGTGCCAGCAGTGAAGGAGGGGGAGCCCAGCATTTT.

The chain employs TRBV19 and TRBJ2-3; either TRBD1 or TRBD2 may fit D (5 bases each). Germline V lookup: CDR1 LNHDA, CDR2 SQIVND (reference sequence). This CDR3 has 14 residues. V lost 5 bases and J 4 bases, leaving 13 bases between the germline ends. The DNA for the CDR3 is TGTGCCAGTAGTCTTCCCCGAGGGGCAGATACGCAGTATTTT. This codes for CASSLPRGADTQYF.

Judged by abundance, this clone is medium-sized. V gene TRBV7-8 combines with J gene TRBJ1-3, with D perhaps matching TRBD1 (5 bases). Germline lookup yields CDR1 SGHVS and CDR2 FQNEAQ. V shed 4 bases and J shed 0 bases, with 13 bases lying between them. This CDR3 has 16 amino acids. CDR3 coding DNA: TGTGCCAGCAGCTCGGGACGGAGCTTCTCTGGAAACACCATATATTTT. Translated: CASSSGRSFSGNTIYF.

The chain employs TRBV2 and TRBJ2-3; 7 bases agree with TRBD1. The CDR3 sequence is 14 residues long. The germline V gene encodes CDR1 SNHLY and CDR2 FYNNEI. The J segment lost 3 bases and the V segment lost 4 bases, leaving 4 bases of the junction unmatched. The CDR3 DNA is TGTGCCAGCAGTGCATACAGGGGAACAGATACGCAGTATTTT. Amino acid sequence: CASSAYRGTDTQYF.